This TCR beta chain is from a study of cytomegalovirus exposure and HLA in healthy donors. Overall study: Samples from HLA-typed donors yielded about 85 million unique TCRs in an early data release.

CDR3 size: 15 residues. CDR1 and CDR2 from the germline V gene are LNHNV and YYDKDF (reference sequence). Trimming removed 0 bases at V and 4 bases at J, with 13 bases between. The PCR used 60 Vbeta and 13 Jbeta primers. Method: immunoSEQ multiplex PCR; TCRdb's copy keeps in-frame clones and lacks some. This table holds about 88,000 clones. This chain joins TRBV15 and TRBJ2-7; a possible D gene is TRBD1 (5 bases). Sequences were obtained from PBMCs. This clonotype was sampled from a girl under 18 in good health and CMV-seropositive. The CDR3 spells CATSRDNWGVYEQYF. The CDR3 nucleotides read TGTGCCACCAGCAGAGATAATTGGGGCGTGTACGAGCAGTACTTC. The whole variable domain, filled in from reference TRBV15 and TRBJ2-7, reads DAMVIQNPRYQVTQFGKPVTLSCSQTLNHNVMYWYQQKSSQAPKLLFHYYDKDFNNEADTPDNFQSRRPNTSFCFLDIRSPGLGDTAMYLCATSRDNWGVYEQYFGPGTRLTVT.